This TCR beta chain was obtained from a study of blood T cell repertoires in COVID-19. The V gene end was trimmed by 5 bases and the J gene end by 6 bases; junction bases not matched to a gene: 10. The CDR3 covers 15 residues. Looked up from germline, CDR1 is SGHAT and CDR2 is FQNNGV. TCRdb's copy holds only in-frame clones and misses some; the assay was immunoSEQ multiplex PCR. The sample has about 190,000 clones; approximately 80% are singletons. The TCR comes from a human donor in a cohort sampled during active COVID-19. Sample: peripheral blood. The chain employs TRBV11-2 and TRBJ2-7; 10 nucleotides align to TRBD1. CDR3 sequence reads: CASSRPGQGSAEQYF. In DNA form, the CDR3 reads TGTGCCAGCAGCCGTCCGGGACAGGGGTCGGCCGAGCAGTACTTC. The variable domain in full, completed from reference TRBV11-2 and TRBJ2-7, reads EAGVAQSPRYKIIEKRQSVAFWCNPISGHATLYWYQQILGQGPKLLIQFQNNGVVDDSQLPKDRFSAERLKGVDSTLKIQPAKLEDSAVYLCASSRPGQGSAEQYFGPGTRLTVT.